This is a list of T cell receptor beta chains from one sample in a study of blood T cell repertoires in COVID-19. Some clones are missing from TCRdb's copy, which holds only in-frame ones; the method was immunoSEQ multiplex PCR. The profile shows about 210,000 clones, about four fifths of them singletons. The sample consisted of PBMCs or T cells enriched from blood (not recorded which). These receptors were taken from a woman between 50 and 59 years old with acute COVID-19. The CDR3 runs from the conserved cysteine through the conserved F or W. Each record gives: CDR3 protein, J gene, V gene, CDR3 length.

CASSFATTRTDTQYF TRBJ2-3 TRBV5-6 15
CASSDYGSVSEKLFF TRBJ1-4 TRBV28 15
CASSPVLNTGELFF TRBJ2-2 TRBV14 14
CASSLALAGGISRNEKLFF TRBJ1-4 TRBV7-6 19
CASRRASAYQETQYF TRBJ2-5 TRBV5-1 15
CASSLTGENSPLHF TRBJ1-6 TRBV2 14
CASSLTGSASTDTQYF TRBJ2-3 TRBV11-2 16
CASSSGTGRGSNQPQHF TRBJ1-5 TRBV28 17
CASSYLANYEQYF TRBJ2-7 TRBV6-2/TRBV6-3 13
CASSRQSAGGRSDEQFF TRBJ2-1 TRBV3-1/TRBV3-2 17
CASSFLAGGNEQFF TRBJ2-1 TRBV11-3 14
CAISPVSGNTIYF TRBJ1-3 TRBV10-3 13
CASSGKGVGDGYTF TRBJ1-2 TRBV4-3 14
CASSSTGTGSYGYTF TRBJ1-2 TRBV6-5 15
CASSSPLHEQYF TRBJ2-7 TRBV12-3/TRBV12-4 12
CASSYSTGWGEKLFF TRBJ1-4 TRBV6-6 15
CARGTSVRTDTQYF TRBJ2-3 TRBV2 14
CASSLAVSTDTQYF TRBJ2-3 TRBV5-1 14
CASSEKREAGELFF TRBJ2-2 TRBV7-9 14
CASSSETGSQPQHF TRBJ1-5 TRBV6-5 14
CASSLVTVNYGYTF TRBJ1-2 TRBV5-5 14
CASSLGGSYNEQFF TRBJ2-1 TRBV5-1 14
CAKPLLAGEVSVRYEQYF TRBJ2-7 TRBV27 18
CASKSGQTIRNTEAFF TRBJ1-1 TRBV19 16
CASSFAPLGANIQYF TRBJ2-4 TRBV11-2 15
CASSNTGSTNEKLFF TRBJ1-4 TRBV18 15
CASSELGTGSYGYTF TRBJ1-2 TRBV6-1 15
CASSRTTGTSGNPDTGELFF TRBJ2-2 TRBV4-2 20
CATSRRGLSGYTF TRBJ1-2 TRBV15 13
CASSEGQGKETQYF TRBJ2-5 TRBV9 14
CATAPDRYGYTF TRBJ1-2 TRBV19 12
CASGTGGNQPQHF TRBJ1-5 TRBV6-5 13
CSALDFTGELFF TRBJ2-2 TRBV29-1 12
CASSVGAKSGSNQPQHF TRBJ1-5 TRBV9 17
CASSLGGDYEQYF TRBJ2-7 TRBV11-3 13
CASSQDPPFSSGGTDTQYF TRBJ2-3 TRBV4-3 19
CASSSTGSEQYF TRBJ2-7 TRBV5-1 12
CASSPHGGVDEQYF TRBJ2-7 TRBV7-2 14
CATQRETDFGEQFF TRBJ2-1 TRBV24-1 14
CASSLFSGAGQGARGTEAFF TRBJ1-1 TRBV28 20
CASSESGDPREKLFF TRBJ1-4 TRBV25-1 15
CASTSQGSNQPQHF TRBJ1-5 TRBV28 14
CAAGTGRATEAFF TRBJ1-1 TRBV11-3 13
CASSQAGLGLNNEQFF TRBJ2-1 TRBV3-1/TRBV3-2 16
CASSQDGRETQYF TRBJ2-5 TRBV4-1 13
CASSYQWGDEQFF TRBJ2-1 TRBV4-3 13
CASGDSGTDTQYF TRBJ2-3 TRBV6-5 13
CASSQPGQGRETQYF TRBJ2-5 TRBV5-1 15
CASSLGLNSPLHF TRBJ1-6 TRBV7-9 13
CASSPRLAGGPGDTQYF TRBJ2-3 TRBV9 17
CASSPRDRGLGTQYF TRBJ2-5 TRBV5-1 15
CASSSDRYGVQYF TRBJ2-7 TRBV5-6 13